This passage covers 23 T cell receptor beta chains from one sample sequenced in a study of blood T cell repertoires in COVID-19. TCRdb's copy holds only in-frame clones and misses some; the assay was immunoSEQ multiplex PCR. The sample carries about 210,000 clones, 87% recorded once. The sample comprised PBMCs or T cells enriched from blood (not recorded which). The receptor set was obtained from a man aged 18 to 30 with acute COVID-19.

The CDR3 nucleotides are TGTGCCAGCAGAGGACTAGCGGGGAGGGGTTTCACAGATACGCAGTATTTT. Translated: CASRGLAGRGFTDTQYF. V usage is TRBV6-4 and J usage is TRBJ2-3; 12 positions agree with TRBD2. Trimming took 6 bases from V and 2 from J; bases not matched to a gene: 9. Germline lookup yields CDR1 MRHNA and CDR2 SNTAGT. This CDR3 has 17 residues.

The chain links TRBV28 to TRBJ2-4, with TRBD1 matching over 8 bases. Trimming at V came to 6 bases and at J to 5 bases, leaving 9 bases not matched to a gene. The CDR3 is 15 residues long. Germline CDR1 and CDR2: MDHEN and SYDVKM. As DNA, the CDR3 is TGTGCCAGCAGCTCTCCGGGACAGGTCCAAAACATTCAGTACTTC. Translated, it gives CASSSPGQVQNIQYF.

The V gene is TRBV29-1, the J gene TRBJ2-1; D might be TRBD2 (6 bases). Germline V lookup: CDR1 SQVTM, CDR2 ANQGSEA. Trimming shortened V by 0 bases and J by 2 bases, and 11 bases separated the two germline ends. The CDR3 has 15 residues. CDR3 sequence reads: CSVEDHGLTYNEQFF. CDR3 bases: TGCAGCGTTGAAGATCATGGACTAACCTACAATGAGCAGTTCTTC.

This chain connects TRBV28 to TRBJ2-2; the match to TRBD2 covers 13 bases. Trimming cost V 5 bases and J 7 bases; bases outside gene matches: 19. The germline V gene encodes CDR1 MDHEN and CDR2 SYDVKM. The CDR3 spans 20 residues. The CDR3 nucleotides read TGTGCCAGCAGTATCCCAGGGACTAGCGGGACGGGTCTTGTTCACGGGGAGCTGTTTTTT. Translated: CASSIPGTSGTGLVHGELFF.

This clone has only one observation. This chain joins TRBV27 and TRBJ1-5, with D maybe TRBD1 (5 bases). The ends were cut back, 6 bases at V and 4 bases at J, with 16 bases in the middle. Germline CDR1 is MNHEY and CDR2 is SMNVEV (reference sequence). There are 15 residues in the CDR3. CDR3 residues: CASSLRRGENQPQHF. CDR3 DNA: TGTGCCAGCAGCCTTAGGAGGGGAGAGAATCAGCCCCAGCATTTT.

The V call is TRBV28, the J call TRBJ2-1; 8 bases line up with TRBD1. Trimming cost V 5 bases and J 9 bases; bases outside gene matches: 12. The V gene's germline CDR1 is MDHEN and CDR2 SYDVKM. The CDR3 totals 15 residues. The CDR3 sequence: CASSPPGTGLGEQFF. CDR3 coding DNA: TGTGCCAGCAGTCCTCCCGGGACAGGCCTGGGTGAGCAGTTCTTC. Based on the CDR3 plus reference TRBV28 and TRBJ2-1, the full variable domain is DVKVTQSSRYLVKRTGEKVFLECVQDMDHENMFWYRQDPGLGLRLIYFSYDVKMKEKGDIPEGYSVSREKKERFSLILESASTNQTSMYLCASSPPGTGLGEQFFGPGTRLTVL.

This sequence joins TRBV24-1 and TRBJ2-7; D remains unclear. Germline loops: CDR1 KGHDR, CDR2 SFDVKD. The length of the CDR3 is 15 residues. V was pared by 9 bases and J by 5 bases, with 22 bases between. This CDR3 is CATCRSTFSENEQYF. The CDR3 DNA reads as TGTGCCACCTGTCGCAGCACTTTTTCGGAGAACGAGCAGTACTTC.

CDR3 in DNA: TGTGCCAGCAGCTTAGGATTGACTAGCGGGAGCTCCTACGAGCAGTACTTC. It specifies CASSLGLTSGSSYEQYF. This chain uses TRBV7-8 with TRBJ2-7; 12 positions match TRBD2. Germline V CDR1 and CDR2: SGHVS, FQNEAQ. This CDR3 has 17 residues. Trimming took 1 base from V and 0 from J; bases not matched to a gene: 4. Full variable domain (rest looked up from reference TRBV7-8 and TRBJ2-7): GAGVSQSPRYKVAKRGQDVALRCDPISGHVSLFWYQQALGQGPEFLTYFQNEAQLDKSGLPSDRFFAERPEGSVSTLKIQRTQQEDSAVYLCASSLGLTSGSSYEQYFGPGTRLTVT.

V gene TRBV9 combines with J gene TRBJ2-7; 8 positions match TRBD2. The CDR3 length is 16 residues. The germline gives CDR1 SGDLS, CDR2 YYNGEE. V shed 4 bases and J 4 bases; nucleotides not matched to a gene: 13. The CDR3 here is CASSPQGVAGRYEQYF. CDR3 nucleotides: TGTGCCAGCAGCCCACAAGGAGTAGCGGGAAGGTACGAGCAGTACTTC.

This chain joins TRBV27 and TRBJ2-7; 7 bases match TRBD2. The CDR3 spans 13 residues. CDR1 is MNHEY, CDR2 SMNVEV, per germline (reference sequence). V trimming: 5 bases; J trimming: 6 bases; junction bases outside the gene matches: 7. The CDR3 region is CASSVMAGVEQYF. CDR3 nucleotides: TGTGCCAGCAGTGTTATGGCGGGGGTCGAGCAGTACTTC.

J is TRBJ1-1 and V is TRBV5-1; D is unresolved. V lost 0 bases to trimming and J lost 3 bases, with 12 bases between them. Germline V gene lookup returns CDR1 SGHRS and CDR2 YFSETQ. This CDR3 comprises 15 residues. In nucleotides, the CDR3 is TGCGCCAGCAGCTTGGTCCCCCCCCCAGACACTGAAGCTTTCTTT. It encodes CASSLVPPPDTEAFF.

The V call is TRBV27, the J call TRBJ2-1; D is unresolved. Germline V CDR1 and CDR2: MNHEY, SMNVEV (reference sequence). V was shortened by 6 bases and J by 0 bases, with 12 bases between the two germline ends. This CDR3 has 15 amino acids. The chain's CDR3 is CASRHYLSSYNEQFF. CDR3 nucleotide sequence: TGTGCCAGCAGGCACTATCTGAGCTCCTACAATGAGCAGTTCTTC.

This chain joins TRBV7-7 and TRBJ2-2; 10 bases line up with TRBD2. The CDR3 contains 16 residues. The germline V gene has CDR1 SSHAT and CDR2 FNYEAQ (reference sequence). The CDR3 protein is CASGALAGASTGELFF. The CDR3 DNA reads TGTGCTAGCGGCGCTCTAGCGGGAGCGTCCACCGGGGAGCTGTTTTTT.

The chain combines TRBV19 with TRBJ2-7; possibly TRBD1 for D (5 bases). The CDR3 is 13 residues long. Germline CDR1 reads LNHDA; CDR2 reads SQIVND (reference sequence). Deletions cut 1 base from V and 5 bases from J, with 9 bases between. The CDR3 sequence: CASSIGRANEQYF. CDR3 coding DNA: TGTGCCAGTAGTATAGGCAGGGCAAACGAGCAGTACTTC. The variable domain in full, with the rest retrieved from reference TRBV19 and TRBJ2-7, is DGGITQSPKYLFRKEGQNVTLSCEQNLNHDAMYWYRQDPGQGLRLIYYSQIVNDFQKGDIAEGYSVSREKKESFPLTVTSAQKNPTAFYLCASSIGRANEQYFGPGTRLTVT.

This clone occurred a few times. The V call is TRBV7-3, the J call TRBJ2-7, with D possibly matching TRBD2 (6 bases). This CDR3 has 14 residues. V lost 2 bases, J lost 4 bases, and 12 bases lay in between. Germline values: CDR1 SGHTA, CDR2 FQGTGA. CDR3 in DNA: TGTGCCAGCAGCTTAGGTAGCGGAGAATACGAGCAGTACTTC. It codes for CASSLGSGEYEQYF.

V is TRBV4-1 and J is TRBJ1-2; TRBD1 matches 8 bases. Per the germline V gene, CDR1 is MGHRA and CDR2 is YSYEKL. The junction had 10 bases not matched to a gene; V was cut back by 3 bases and J by 7 bases. The CDR3 runs to 15 residues. This CDR3 is CASSQGATGASGYTF. DNA for the CDR3: TGCGCCAGCAGCCAGGGGGCGACAGGGGCGAGTGGCTACACCTTC.

The chain is built from TRBV5-1 and TRBJ1-6; TRBD1 might be the D (6 bases). Per germline, CDR1 SGHRS and CDR2 YFSETQ. CDR3 size: 14 residues. The V end lost 4 bases, the J end lost 7 bases, and 12 bases lay between the germline ends. The CDR3 here is CASSPGQTNSPLHF. The CDR3 nucleotides read TGCGCCAGCAGCCCCGGACAGACCAATTCACCCCTCCACTTT.

This sequence joins TRBV5-4 and TRBJ1-1; D perhaps matches TRBD1 (6 bases). The germline V gene encodes CDR1 SGHNT and CDR2 YYREEE (reference sequence). This CDR3 comprises 14 residues. The CDR3 region has the DNA TGTGCGATCGGGGGGGCGCAGGGAGGCACTGAAGCTTTCTTT. Protein: CAIGGAQGGTEAFF.

The rearrangement links TRBV24-1 to TRBJ2-2; a possible D gene is TRBD1 (6 bases). Deletions cut 4 bases from V and 4 bases from J, with 21 bases between. Germline V CDR1 and CDR2: KGHDR, SFDVKD. The CDR3 sequence is 18 residues long. In nucleotides, the CDR3 is TGTGCCACCAGTGACCCCGGGACAACCTATACTTTCACCGGGGAGCTGTTTTTT. Amino acid sequence: CATSDPGTTYTFTGELFF.

V gene TRBV5-1 combines with J gene TRBJ2-1, with 9 bases that match TRBD2. The CDR3 runs 16 residues. The germline V gene encodes CDR1 SGHRS and CDR2 YFSETQ. With V trimmed by 1 base and J by 2 bases, 4 bases remained unmatched. The CDR3 region is CASSLIAGATYNEQFF. CDR3 DNA: TGCGCCAGCAGCTTGATAGCGGGAGCCACCTACAATGAGCAGTTCTTC.

The gene calls are TRBV6-6 and TRBJ2-7; perhaps TRBD2 as D (5 bases). Trimming removed 5 bases at V and 7 bases at J, with 21 bases between. Germline V gene sequence: CDR1 MNHNY, CDR2 SVGAGI (reference sequence). This CDR3 has 15 residues. The CDR3 sequence is CASSPLAELGGEQYF. The CDR3 coding sequence is TGTGCCAGCAGTCCCCTAGCCGAATTGGGTGGGGAGCAGTACTTC.

This clone appeared a few times. The chain links TRBV29-1 to TRBJ1-1; no clear D gene. Between the trimmed V and J ends, which lost 5 bases and 0 bases, there was a span of 13 bases. CDR3 length: 14 amino acids. Germline values: CDR1 SQVTM, CDR2 ANQGSEA. The CDR3 sequence: CSVRGSRVNTEAFF. CDR3 in DNA: TGCAGCGTTCGGGGATCCCGGGTGAACACTGAAGCTTTCTTT.

The J gene is TRBJ2-3, the V gene TRBV28, with a tentative D call TRBD2 (6 bases). There are 13 residues in the CDR3. V lost 7 bases, J lost 2 bases, and 10 bases lay in between. Germline V gene data show CDR1 as MDHEN and CDR2 as SYDVKM. DNA for the CDR3: TGTGCCAGCAAAGCGGGCAACACAGATACGCAGTATTTT. The encoded protein is CASKAGNTDTQYF.